This T cell receptor beta chain comes out of a study of blood T cell repertoires in COVID-19 (TCRdb year 2020). Regarding the complete study: Samples covering the acute and convalescent phases of COVID-19 were provided by collaborators in the United States, Italy and Spain. Where HLA class I and class II types were available, the types were taken from metadata supplied by the sample provider, not from assay-based typing. The dataset comprised deeply sampled blood TCRbeta repertoires from subjects exposed to, actively infected with, or recovered from COVID-19. The repertoires were released in a freely available public database meant as a resource for research on the immune response to SARS-CoV-2. Nearly every sample came with metadata listing a de-identified subject ID, COVID-19 status, age in years and sex. The prospective study material was composed of cDNA or gDNA derived from T cells, B-cell-depleted T cells, or PBMCs. Samples were obtained from the ongoing ImmuneRACE study (first 160 participants) and from some 1,300 subjects provided by 6 global collaborators.

TCRbeta CDR3 regions were amplified from genomic DNA by means of the immunoSEQ Assay, a bias-controlled multiplex PCR. Per the original workflow: Nucleated cell counts per sample were estimated from amplification of reference gene primers within the assay. To quantify the absolute abundance of each unique TCRbeta CDR3 rearrangement, sequence reads were collapsed and filtered. Productive Simpson clonality was computed per sample as the square root of Simpson's diversity index over productive rearrangements. Not all clones reach the TCRdb copy of this immuneACCESS table, which keeps in-frame sequences only. Checked studies attribute under half of the gap to unresolved V genes and leave the rest unexplained. D and trimming were read from the DNA, whereas the V and J calls and clone size are those reported in that table. The sample table holds about 160,000 clones, of which about 88% were seen once. The ten biggest clones cover about 0.95% of the sample.

Results the study describes overall, beyond this receptor: The quantity of clinical and demographic metadata differed by source and by participant and was supplied without curation.

The collaborating institutions used their own protocols to collect whole blood in K2EDTA tubes. For TCRbeta analysis, collaborators shipped samples as frozen whole blood, isolated PBMCs, or DNA extracted from either of those sample types. To note about this clone: Its antigen specificity is not known. No base-level quality is on record; no much larger clone is a single base apart.

The clonotype was recovered from a man between 40 and 49 years old with acute or convalescent COVID-19. The material sequenced was peripheral blood.

CDR3 reads: CASSFTAAYGYTF. The DNA sequence is TGTGCCAGCAGCTTTACAGCAGCATATGGCTACACCTTC. The rearranged chain carries TRBV6-5 and TRBJ1-2; no D gene is confidently identified. From a lookup of the germline V gene, CDR1 and CDR2 are MNHEY and SVGAGI. Relative to germline, V is 6 bases shorter and J is 5 bases shorter, with 13 bases between their ends. The CDR3 measures 13 amino acids from cysteine to phenylalanine. Only the CDR3 portion is preserved as DNA: 39 bases, with reading frame beginning at the first base.